This T cell receptor beta chain is drawn from a study of regulatory T cells in long-lasting Graves disease. The germline V gene encodes CDR1 MNHEY and CDR2 SVGEGT. V lost 8 bases to trimming and J lost 4 bases; unmatched junction nucleotides: 5. The CDR3 loop spans 14 amino acids. Regarding time point: persistent/refractory GD, antithyroid drugs over 5 years with positive TRAb. Researchers made the TCR library from RNA that was extracted from PBMCs. A volume of around 8.7 milliliters of peripheral blood was collected in EDTA tubes. This clonotype was recorded many times. The antigen is undetermined. Researchers made TCR beta libraries by using iRepertoire HTBI primers and running Arm-PCR on CDR3 regions. Per the original methods: The identification of 60 or so TRBV and roughly 14 TRBJ segments was made across samples. One entry per CDR3 protein, called by TCRdb with MiXCR from the multiplex PCR reads. It is TCRdb's table, rather than the study itself, that gives the V and J calls and clone size. The data show about 470,000 distinct CDR3 sequences, roughly a fifth seen once.

Findings of the study overall: TRBV28, TRBJ1-2 and TRBJ2-5 emerged as the favored segments in persistent disease. Persistent cases of Graves' showed reduced TCR diversity relative to newly diagnosed patients.

The clonotype comes from a female donor with Graves disease. Sequencing was performed on peripheral blood mononuclear cells (PBMCs), taken when the disease was refractory, from a patient treated with antithyroid drugs. This rearrangement joins TRBV6-2 or TRBV6-3 to TRBJ2-7; 13 bases line up with TRBD2. CDR3 sequence reads: CASHPGLAGYEQYF. The CDR3 DNA reads as TGTGCCAGCCATCCGGGACTAGCGGGATACGAGCAGTACTTC.